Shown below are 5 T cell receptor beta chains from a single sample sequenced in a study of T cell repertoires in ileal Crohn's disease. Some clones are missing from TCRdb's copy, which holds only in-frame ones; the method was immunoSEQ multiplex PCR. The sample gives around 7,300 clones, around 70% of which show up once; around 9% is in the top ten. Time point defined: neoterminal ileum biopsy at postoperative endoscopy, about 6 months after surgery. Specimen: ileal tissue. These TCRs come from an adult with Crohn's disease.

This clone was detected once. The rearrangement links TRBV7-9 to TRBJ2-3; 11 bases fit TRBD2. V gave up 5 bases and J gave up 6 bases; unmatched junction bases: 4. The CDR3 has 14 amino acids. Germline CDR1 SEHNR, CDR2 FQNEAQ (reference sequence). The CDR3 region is CASSPRLAGDTQYF. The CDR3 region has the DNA TGTGCCAGCAGCCCTAGACTAGCGGGGGATACGCAGTATTTT.

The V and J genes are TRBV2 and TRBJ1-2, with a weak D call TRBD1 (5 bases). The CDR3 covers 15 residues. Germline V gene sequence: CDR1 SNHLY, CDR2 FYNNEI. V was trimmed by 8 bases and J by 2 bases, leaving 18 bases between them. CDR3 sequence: CASALGGFENYGYTF. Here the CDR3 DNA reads TGTGCCAGCGCCCTGGGGGGATTTGAAAACTATGGCTACACCTTC.

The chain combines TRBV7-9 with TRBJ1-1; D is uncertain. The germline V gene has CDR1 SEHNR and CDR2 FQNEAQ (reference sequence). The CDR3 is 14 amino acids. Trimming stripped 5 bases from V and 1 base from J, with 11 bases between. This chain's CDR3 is CASSKEVENTEAFF. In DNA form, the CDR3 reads TGTGCCAGCAGCAAAGAGGTGGAGAACACTGAAGCTTTCTTT.

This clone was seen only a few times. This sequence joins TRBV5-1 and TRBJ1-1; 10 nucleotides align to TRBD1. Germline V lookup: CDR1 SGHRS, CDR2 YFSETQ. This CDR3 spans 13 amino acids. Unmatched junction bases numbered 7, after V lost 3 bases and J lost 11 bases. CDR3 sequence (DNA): TGCGCCAGCAGCTCTGGGACAGGGGAGGCGGCTTTCTTT. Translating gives CASSSGTGEAAFF.

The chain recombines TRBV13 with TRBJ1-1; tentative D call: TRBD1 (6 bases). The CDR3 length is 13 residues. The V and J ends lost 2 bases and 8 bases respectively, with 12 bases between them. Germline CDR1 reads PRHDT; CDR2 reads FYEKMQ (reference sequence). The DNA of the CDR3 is TGTGCCAGCAGCTTAAGGCGGGGGCGAGAAGCTTTCTTT. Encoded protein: CASSLRRGREAFF.